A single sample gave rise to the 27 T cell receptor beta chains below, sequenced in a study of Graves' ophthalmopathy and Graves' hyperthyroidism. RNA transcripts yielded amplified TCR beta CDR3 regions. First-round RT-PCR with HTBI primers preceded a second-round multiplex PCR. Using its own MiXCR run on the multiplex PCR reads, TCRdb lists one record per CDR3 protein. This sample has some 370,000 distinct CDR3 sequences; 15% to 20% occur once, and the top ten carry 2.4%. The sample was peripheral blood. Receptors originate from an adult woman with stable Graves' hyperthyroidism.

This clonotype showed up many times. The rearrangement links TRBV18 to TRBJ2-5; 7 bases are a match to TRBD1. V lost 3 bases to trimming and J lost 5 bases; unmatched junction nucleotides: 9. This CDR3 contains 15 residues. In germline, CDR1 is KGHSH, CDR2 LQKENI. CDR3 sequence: CASSPWDSSAETQYF. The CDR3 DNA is TGTGCCAGCTCACCTTGGGACAGTTCTGCGGAGACCCAGTACTTC.

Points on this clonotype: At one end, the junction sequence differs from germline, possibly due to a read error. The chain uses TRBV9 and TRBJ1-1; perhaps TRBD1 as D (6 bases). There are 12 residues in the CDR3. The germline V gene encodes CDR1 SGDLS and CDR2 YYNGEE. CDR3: CASSVGGTEALF. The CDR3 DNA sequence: TGTGCCAGCAGCGTTGGGGGCACTGAAGCTCTCTTT.

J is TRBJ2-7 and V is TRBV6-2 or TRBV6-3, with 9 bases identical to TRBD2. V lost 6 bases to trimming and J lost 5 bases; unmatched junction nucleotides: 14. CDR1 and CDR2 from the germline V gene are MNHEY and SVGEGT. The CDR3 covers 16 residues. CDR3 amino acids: CASSHYPAGGRNEQYF. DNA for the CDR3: TGTGCCAGCAGCCACTACCCCGCGGGGGGGAGAAACGAGCAGTACTTC.

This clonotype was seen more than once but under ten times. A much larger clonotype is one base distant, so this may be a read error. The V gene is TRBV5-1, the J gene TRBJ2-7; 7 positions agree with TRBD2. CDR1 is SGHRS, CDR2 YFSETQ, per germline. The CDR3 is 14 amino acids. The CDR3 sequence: CASSSISGGSDECF. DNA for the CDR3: TGCGCCAGCAGTTCAATCTCAGGCGGGAGCGACGAGTGCTTC.

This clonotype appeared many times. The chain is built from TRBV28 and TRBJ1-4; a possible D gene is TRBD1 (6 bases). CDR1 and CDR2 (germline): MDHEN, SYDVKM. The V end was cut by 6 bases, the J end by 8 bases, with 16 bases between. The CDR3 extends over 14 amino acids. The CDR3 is CASRAGAPIEKLFF. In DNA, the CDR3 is TGTGCCAGCAGGGCAGGGGCGCCGATAGAAAAACTGTTTTTT.

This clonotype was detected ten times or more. The CDR3 sequence is CSAAMVQETQYF. The DNA for the CDR3 is TGCAGCGCTGCTATGGTACAAGAGACCCAGTACTTC. V and J are TRBV29-1 and TRBJ2-5, with no clear D. The germline CDR1 and CDR2 sequences are SQVTM and ANQGSEA. This CDR3 is built from 12 residues. V was pared by 7 bases and J by 2 bases, with 11 bases between.

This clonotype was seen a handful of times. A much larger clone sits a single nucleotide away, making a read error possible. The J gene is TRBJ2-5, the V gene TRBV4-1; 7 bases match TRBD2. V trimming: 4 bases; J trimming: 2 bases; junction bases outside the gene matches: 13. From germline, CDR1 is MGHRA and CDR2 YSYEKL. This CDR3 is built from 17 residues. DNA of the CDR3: TGCGCCAGCAGCCGACATTCGGCTAGCGGTAATCAAGAGACCCAGTACTTC. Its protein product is CASSRHSASGNQETQYF.

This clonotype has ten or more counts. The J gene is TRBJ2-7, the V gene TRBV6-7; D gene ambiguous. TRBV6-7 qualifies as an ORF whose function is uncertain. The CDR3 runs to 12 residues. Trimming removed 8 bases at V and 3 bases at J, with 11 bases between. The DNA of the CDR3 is TGTGCCAGCCAACAATCTATCTACGAGCAGTACTTC. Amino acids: CASQQSIYEQYF.

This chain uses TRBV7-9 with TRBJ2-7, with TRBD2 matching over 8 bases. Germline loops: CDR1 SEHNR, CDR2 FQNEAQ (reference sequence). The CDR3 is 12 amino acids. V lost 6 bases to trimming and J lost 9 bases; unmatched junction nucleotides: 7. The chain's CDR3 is CASSLNRGGQYF. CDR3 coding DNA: TGTGCCAGCAGTCTCAATCGGGGGGGGCAGTACTTC.

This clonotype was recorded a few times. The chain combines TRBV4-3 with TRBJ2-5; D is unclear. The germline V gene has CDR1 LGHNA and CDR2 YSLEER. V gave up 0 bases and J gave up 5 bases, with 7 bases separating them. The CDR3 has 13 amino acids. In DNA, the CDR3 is TGCGCCAGCAGCCAAGATGTCGGGGAGACCCAGTACTTC. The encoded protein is CASSQDVGETQYF.

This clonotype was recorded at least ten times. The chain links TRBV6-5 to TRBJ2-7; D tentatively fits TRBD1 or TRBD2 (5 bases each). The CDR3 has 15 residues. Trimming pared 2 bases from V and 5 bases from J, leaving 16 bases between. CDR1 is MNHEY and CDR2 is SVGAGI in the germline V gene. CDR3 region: CASSYADGGSHEQYF. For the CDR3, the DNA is TGTGCCAGCAGTTACGCAGATGGGGGTAGCCACGAGCAGTACTTC.

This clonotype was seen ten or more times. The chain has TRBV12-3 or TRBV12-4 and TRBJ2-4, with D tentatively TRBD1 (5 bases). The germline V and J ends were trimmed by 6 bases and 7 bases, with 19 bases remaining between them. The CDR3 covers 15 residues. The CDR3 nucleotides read TGTGCCAGCAGGCGACAGTTTCCCGCGTCCAACATTCAGTACTTC. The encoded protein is CASRRQFPASNIQYF.

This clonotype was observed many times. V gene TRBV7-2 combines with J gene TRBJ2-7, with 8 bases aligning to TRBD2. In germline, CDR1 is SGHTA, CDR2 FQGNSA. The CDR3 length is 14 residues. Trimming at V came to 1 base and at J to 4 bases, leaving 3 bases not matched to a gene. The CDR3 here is CASSLVLAVYEQYF. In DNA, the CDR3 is TGTGCCAGCAGCTTAGTACTAGCGGTATACGAGCAGTACTTC.

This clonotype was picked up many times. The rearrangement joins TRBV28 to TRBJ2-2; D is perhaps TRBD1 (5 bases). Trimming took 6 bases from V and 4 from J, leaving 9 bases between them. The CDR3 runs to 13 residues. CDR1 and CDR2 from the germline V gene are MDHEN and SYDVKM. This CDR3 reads CASSPQATGELFF. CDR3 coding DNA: TGTGCCAGCAGCCCACAGGCCACCGGGGAGCTGTTTTTT.

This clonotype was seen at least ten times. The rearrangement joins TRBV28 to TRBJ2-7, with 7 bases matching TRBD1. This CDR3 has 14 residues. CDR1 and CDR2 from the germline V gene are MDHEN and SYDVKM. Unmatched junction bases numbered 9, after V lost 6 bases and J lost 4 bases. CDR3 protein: CASRSGTEVYEQYF. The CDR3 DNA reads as TGTGCCAGCAGATCCGGGACAGAGGTTTACGAGCAGTACTTC.

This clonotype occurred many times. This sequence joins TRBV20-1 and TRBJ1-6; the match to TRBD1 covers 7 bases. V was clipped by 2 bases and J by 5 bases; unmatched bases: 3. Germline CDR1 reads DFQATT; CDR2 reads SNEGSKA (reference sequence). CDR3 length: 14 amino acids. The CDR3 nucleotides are TGCAGTGCTAGACCGGGACAGAATAATTCACCCCTCCACTTT. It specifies CSARPGQNNSPLHF.

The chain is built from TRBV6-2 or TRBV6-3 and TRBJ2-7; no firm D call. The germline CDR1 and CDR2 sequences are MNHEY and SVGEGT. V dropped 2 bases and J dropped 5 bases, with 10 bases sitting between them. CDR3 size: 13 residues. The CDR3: CASSYQISDEQYF. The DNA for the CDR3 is TGTGCCAGCAGTTACCAAATATCGGACGAGCAGTACTTC.

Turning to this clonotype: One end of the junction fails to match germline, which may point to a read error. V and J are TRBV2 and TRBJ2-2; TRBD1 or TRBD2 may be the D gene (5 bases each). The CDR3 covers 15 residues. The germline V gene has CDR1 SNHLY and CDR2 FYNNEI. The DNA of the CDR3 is TGTGCCAGCAGTGAGTACGTCTATGGGACCGAGGAGCTGTTTTTT. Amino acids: CASSEYVYGTEELFF.

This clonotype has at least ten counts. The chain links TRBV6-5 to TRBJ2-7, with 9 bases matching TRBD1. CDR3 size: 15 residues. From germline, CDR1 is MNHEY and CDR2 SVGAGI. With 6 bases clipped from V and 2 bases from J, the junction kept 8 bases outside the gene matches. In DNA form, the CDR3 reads TGTGCCAGCAGCTTGCAAGGGACAGGGACCTACGAGCAGTACTTC. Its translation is CASSLQGTGTYEQYF.

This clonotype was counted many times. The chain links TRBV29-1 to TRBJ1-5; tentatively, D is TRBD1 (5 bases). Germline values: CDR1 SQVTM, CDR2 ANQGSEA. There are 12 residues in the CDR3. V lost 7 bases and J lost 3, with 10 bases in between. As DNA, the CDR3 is TGCAGCGCGGGGCAATCCAATCAGCCCCAGCATTTT. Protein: CSAGQSNQPQHF.

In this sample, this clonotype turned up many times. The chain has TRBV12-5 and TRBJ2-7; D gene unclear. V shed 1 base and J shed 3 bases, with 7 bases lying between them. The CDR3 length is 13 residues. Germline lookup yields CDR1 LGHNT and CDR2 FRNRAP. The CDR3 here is CASGLGTFYEQYF. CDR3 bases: TGTGCTAGTGGTTTGGGGACCTTCTACGAGCAGTACTTC.

CDR3 sequence: CASSQDVHPETSGYTF. The DNA for the CDR3 is TGCGCCAGCAGCCAAGATGTCCATCCGGAAACCTCCGGCTACACCTTC. This chain uses TRBV4-1 with TRBJ1-2, with D hard to call. The CDR3 consists of 16 residues. Trimming cost V 0 bases and J 8 bases, with 19 bases left between them. The germline gives CDR1 MGHRA, CDR2 YSYEKL.

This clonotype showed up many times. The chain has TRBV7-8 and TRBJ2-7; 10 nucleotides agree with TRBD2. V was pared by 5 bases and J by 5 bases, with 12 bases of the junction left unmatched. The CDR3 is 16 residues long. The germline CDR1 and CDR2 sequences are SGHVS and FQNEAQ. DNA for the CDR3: TGTGCCAGCAGCCCGGGTGTTGGGACTAGCGTGGACGAGCAGTACTTC. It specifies CASSPGVGTSVDEQYF.

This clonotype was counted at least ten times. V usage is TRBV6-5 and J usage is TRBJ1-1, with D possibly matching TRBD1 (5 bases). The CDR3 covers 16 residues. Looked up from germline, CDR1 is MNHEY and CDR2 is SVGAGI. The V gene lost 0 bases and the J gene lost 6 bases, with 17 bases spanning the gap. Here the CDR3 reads CASSYSTRAGYSEAFF. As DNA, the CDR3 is TGTGCCAGCAGTTACTCGACGCGGGCAGGGTATTCTGAAGCTTTCTTT.

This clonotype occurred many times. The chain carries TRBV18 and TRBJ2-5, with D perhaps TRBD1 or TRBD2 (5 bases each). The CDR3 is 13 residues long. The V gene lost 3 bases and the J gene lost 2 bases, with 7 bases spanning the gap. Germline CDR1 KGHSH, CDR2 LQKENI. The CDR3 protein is CASSPWGQETQYF. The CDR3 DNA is TGTGCCAGCTCACCCTGGGGGCAAGAGACCCAGTACTTC.

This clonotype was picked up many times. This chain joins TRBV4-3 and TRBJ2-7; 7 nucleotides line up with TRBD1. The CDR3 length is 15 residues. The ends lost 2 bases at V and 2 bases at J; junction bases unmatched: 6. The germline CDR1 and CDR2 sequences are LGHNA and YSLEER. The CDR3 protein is CASSQLRDRPYEQYF. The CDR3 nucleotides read TGCGCCAGCAGCCAACTACGGGACAGACCCTACGAGCAGTACTTC.

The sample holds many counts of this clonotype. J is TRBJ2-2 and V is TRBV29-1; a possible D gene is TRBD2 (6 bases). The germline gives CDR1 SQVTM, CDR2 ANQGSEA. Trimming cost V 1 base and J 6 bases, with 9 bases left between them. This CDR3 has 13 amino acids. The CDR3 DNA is TGCAGCGTTGAAGTTGGGGGGTCCGGGGAGCTGTTTTTT. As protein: CSVEVGGSGELFF.